The present T cell receptor beta chain was sequenced within a study of T cells in tuberculosis. Sorting used thawed, overnight-rested PBMC stained with anti-CD3, a viability dye and GMM-loaded CD1B tetramer. C32 glucose monomycolate from Rhodococcus equi was loaded onto the CD1B tetramers. The CDR3 has 15 amino acids. From germline, CDR1 is SEHNR and CDR2 FQNEAQ (reference sequence). V dropped 2 bases and J dropped 3 bases, with 13 bases sitting between them. Produced via immunoSEQ multiplex PCR; TCRdb's table is partial and in-frame only. Here the sample spans approximately 59,000 clones, roughly 88% being singletons.

This chain links TRBV7-9 with TRBJ1-1; D not resolved. The TCR originated in an adult woman with latent tuberculosis. The source material was CD1b-GMM tetramer-negative cells sorted from PBMCs. The CDR3, as DNA: TGTGCCAGCAGCTTATCGAGGGTGTTTGACACTGAAGCTTTCTTT. It is translated as CASSLSRVFDTEAFF.